The T cell receptor beta chain described here comes from a study of glioma-infiltrating T cells. After removal of 0 bases from V and 13 bases from J, the junction contained 6 bases not matched to a gene. Germline V gives CDR1 DFQATT, CDR2 SNEGSKA (reference sequence). The CDR3 runs to 14 residues. Notes on this clonotype: The antigen remains unidentified.

The study, taken as a whole, reports: Non-neoplastic patients had below-expected tissue-blood divergence, while all gliomas exceeded expectation.

TCR alpha and beta CDR3 regions were amplified from RNA using iRepertoire nested multiplex PCR. TCRdb reprocessed the multiplex PCR reads with MiXCR, giving one entry per CDR3 protein. The sample lists about 140,000 distinct CDR3 sequences, about two fifths seen once, with around 20% in the top ten. This rearrangement joins TRBV20-1 to TRBJ2-1; 13 bases align to TRBD2. The receptor's source is a human donor with low-grade glioma or glioblastoma, undergoing nonglioma brain surgery, or in good health (not recorded which). The sequencing input was glioma tissue, nonneoplastic brain tissue, or PBMCs (not recorded which). The CDR3 here is CSAREGGLAGNQFF. In DNA form, the CDR3 reads TGCAGTGCTAGAGAGGGGGGACTAGCGGGGAACCAGTTCTTC.